The 20 T cell receptor beta chains below come from one sample, sequenced in a study of cytomegalovirus exposure and HLA in healthy donors. Clones were read by immunoSEQ multiplex PCR, and TCRdb kept only the in-frame ones, dropping some. The repertoire holds about 110,000 clones, with approximately 96% as singletons. Material: PBMCs. The origin of the receptors is a woman under 30 in good health and CMV-seronegative.

In this sample, this clone turned up once. This sequence joins TRBV15 and TRBJ2-1, with TRBD1 identical over 11 bases. This CDR3 is 16 amino acids long. CDR1 is LNHNV and CDR2 is YYDKDF in the germline V gene (reference sequence). Trimming removed 1 base from V and 4 bases from J; junction bases left unmatched: 3. This CDR3 is CATSRGGQGGYNEQFF. CDR3 nucleotide sequence: TGTGCCACCAGCAGAGGGGGACAGGGGGGATACAATGAGCAGTTCTTC.

This clone showed up just a few times. The J gene is TRBJ1-1, the V gene TRBV6-5; D unresolved. V was trimmed by 1 base and J by 5 bases, leaving 11 bases between them. The germline V gene has CDR1 MNHEY and CDR2 SVGAGI. This CDR3 spans 14 amino acids. Written as DNA, the CDR3 is TGTGCCAGCAGTTACTTCGGCCGGGGAACTGAAGCTTTCTTT. Translation: CASSYFGRGTEAFF.

DNA for the CDR3: TGCAGCGTTGTCAAAACGGGGGTAGCAGCTTTCTTT. Residues: CSVVKTGVAAFF. This chain joins TRBV29-1 and TRBJ1-1; TRBD1 might be the D (5 bases). Germline V lookup: CDR1 SQVTM, CDR2 ANQGSEA. This CDR3 contains 12 residues. V was clipped by 4 bases and J by 10 bases, with 16 bases between them. The whole variable domain, remainder taken from reference TRBV29-1 and TRBJ1-1, is SAVISQKPSRDICQRGTSLTIQCQVDSQVTMMFWYRQQPGQSLTLIATANQGSEATYESGFVIDKFPISRPNLTFSTLTVSNMSPEDSSIYLCSVVKTGVAAFFGQGTRLTVV.

The chain is built from TRBV6-6 and TRBJ2-7, with D perhaps TRBD1 (6 bases). Germline V lookup: CDR1 MNHNY, CDR2 SVGAGI (reference sequence). Trimming removed 6 bases from V and 2 bases from J, with 14 bases in between. There are 14 residues in the CDR3. The CDR3 loop reads CASRARTETYEQYF. In DNA, the CDR3 is TGTGCCAGCAGGGCGCGGACAGAGACCTACGAGCAGTACTTC.

The chain couples TRBV27 to TRBJ2-2; D possibly corresponds to TRBD2 (6 bases). V lost 5 bases, J lost 2 bases, and 18 bases lay in between. The CDR3 contains 17 residues. Germline V CDR1 and CDR2: MNHEY, SMNVEV (reference sequence). The CDR3 DNA sequence: TGTGCCAGCAGTCGGCGCCCGGGGGTTCCTAACACCGGGGAGCTGTTTTTT. This encodes CASSRRPGVPNTGELFF.

This chain joins TRBV21-1 and TRBJ2-2; the table's D call, TRBD2, has no DNA check behind it. TRBV21-1 represents a pseudogene. The CDR3 spans 15 residues. CDR3 DNA sequence: TGTGCCAGCAGCAAAGAGAGCGGGGAGACCGGGGAGCTGTTTTTT. As protein: CASSKESGETGELFF.

The V gene is TRBV7-6, the J gene TRBJ1-6; no clear D. Between the trimmed V and J ends, which lost 2 bases and 7 bases, there was a span of 12 bases. Germline assignment: CDR1 SGHVS and CDR2 FNYEAQ. The CDR3 is 15 residues long. The CDR3 coding sequence is TGTGCCAGCAGCTTAAATGGAGCTGGGAATTCACCCCTCCACTTT. Its translation is CASSLNGAGNSPLHF.

V is TRBV5-6 and J is TRBJ2-1; maybe TRBD1 (6 bases). This CDR3 is built from 15 residues. Looked up from germline, CDR1 is SGHDT and CDR2 is YYEEEE. V lost 1 base to trimming and J lost 5 bases, with 13 bases between them. As DNA, the CDR3 is TGTGCCAGCAGCTTGACAGGGTACACTAACAATGAGCAGTTCTTC. Translating gives CASSLTGYTNNEQFF.

V and J are TRBV5-1 and TRBJ2-7; 13 nucleotides agree with TRBD2. The CDR3 sequence is 15 residues long. V shed 5 bases, J shed 0 bases, and the junction held 2 bases outside the gene matches. Germline V gene sequence: CDR1 SGHRS, CDR2 YFSETQ. CDR3 residues: CASRLAGGNSYEQYF. CDR3 in DNA: TGCGCCAGCAGACTAGCGGGGGGGAACTCCTACGAGCAGTACTTC.

The chain combines TRBV7-2 with TRBJ1-2; 7 nucleotides match TRBD1. Germline assignment: CDR1 SGHTA and CDR2 FQGNSA. Trimming removed 5 bases from V and 0 bases from J; junction bases left unmatched: 6. This CDR3 is 15 amino acids long. The DNA of the CDR3 is TGTGCCAGCAGCATGACAGGGTCTACTAACTATGGCTACACCTTC. Amino acids: CASSMTGSTNYGYTF.

J is TRBJ1-5 and V is TRBV21-1; the table's D gene call, TRBD1, was not cross checked with the DNA. TRBV21-1 is labeled a pseudogene. The CDR3 consists of 18 residues. This CDR3 is CASSKASPGTANNQPQHF. CDR3 in DNA: TGTGCCAGCAGCAAAGCTTCTCCCGGGACAGCGAACAATCAGCCCCAGCATTTT.

The V gene is TRBV6-1, the J gene TRBJ2-1, with D possibly TRBD1 on 6 matching bases. The length of the CDR3 is 15 residues. Trimming took 2 bases from V and 8 from J, leaving 16 bases between them. The germline V gene encodes CDR1 MNHNS and CDR2 SASEGT. The CDR3 spells CASSERAGVVYEQFF. The CDR3 DNA follows: TGTGCCAGCAGTGAACGGGCAGGGGTAGTGTATGAGCAGTTCTTC.

The J gene is TRBJ1-3, the V gene TRBV5-1, with D uncertain. CDR3 length: 15 residues. The ends were cut back, 4 bases at V and 0 bases at J, with 11 bases in the middle. Germline CDR1 and CDR2: SGHRS and YFSETQ. The CDR3, as DNA: TGCGCCAGCAGCCAGAAAGGGAGCTCTGGAAACACCATATATTTT. This codes for CASSQKGSSGNTIYF. The complete variable domain, with remaining parts taken from reference TRBV5-1 and TRBJ1-3, reads KAGVTQTPRYLIKTRGQQVTLSCSPISGHRSVSWYQQTPGQGLQFLFEYFSETQRNKGNFPGRFSGRQFSNSRSEMNVSTLELGDSALYLCASSQKGSSGNTIYFGEGSWLTVV.

The rearrangement uses TRBV2 and TRBJ1-3, with D tentatively TRBD1 (5 bases). V dropped 4 bases and J dropped 4 bases, with 14 bases sitting between them. CDR1 and CDR2 from the germline V gene are SNHLY and FYNNEI. The CDR3 runs to 15 residues. CDR3 protein: CASSAEGVGGNTIYF. The CDR3 DNA sequence: TGTGCCAGCAGTGCTGAAGGGGTCGGGGGAAACACCATATATTTT.

This clone showed up just a few times. The gene calls are TRBV6-1 and TRBJ1-2; 10 bases fit TRBD1. J lost 2 bases, V lost 6 bases, and 3 bases had no gene match. Germline V gene sequence: CDR1 MNHNS, CDR2 SASEGT. The length of the CDR3 is 14 residues. CDR3 residues: CASRGTGENYGYTF. DNA for the CDR3: TGTGCCAGCAGGGGGACAGGGGAAAACTATGGCTACACCTTC.

This clone was observed a handful of times. This chain connects TRBV6-5 to TRBJ1-2; weak D call: TRBD1 (5 bases). CDR1 is MNHEY, CDR2 SVGAGI, per germline. The CDR3 covers 12 residues. Trimming pared 6 bases from V and 6 bases from J, leaving 11 bases between. CDR3 sequence reads: CASRTGVDGYTF. The CDR3 DNA reads as TGTGCCAGCAGGACGGGGGTCGATGGCTACACCTTC.

The rearrangement links TRBV13 to TRBJ2-7; D may be TRBD1 (5 bases). The CDR3 is 14 amino acids. Germline CDR1 is PRHDT and CDR2 is FYEKMQ (reference sequence). Trimming removed 7 bases at V and 2 bases at J, with 15 bases between. The CDR3 nucleotides read TGTGCCAGCATAGAACAGGTCAATCCCTACGAGCAGTACTTC. This codes for CASIEQVNPYEQYF.

The CDR3 DNA is TGTGCCAGCAGTGAAGTGGGCGGGGGGGCACGGGAGACCCAGTACTTC. Its translation is CASSEVGGGARETQYF. V usage is TRBV6-1 and J usage is TRBJ2-5; 9 bases align to TRBD2. Germline V gives CDR1 MNHNS, CDR2 SASEGT. The junction had 8 bases not matched to a gene; V was cut back by 1 base and J by 5 bases. The CDR3 runs 16 residues.

V usage is TRBV5-4 and J usage is TRBJ1-1; D not resolved. Looked up from germline, CDR1 is SGHNT and CDR2 is YYREEE (reference sequence). Trimming pared 3 bases from V and 5 bases from J, leaving 11 bases between. The CDR3 is 13 amino acids. CDR3 DNA: TGTGCCAGCAGCTCCACCTTCGGGACTGAAGCTTTCTTT. This sequence encodes CASSSTFGTEAFF. The full variable domain, in which reference TRBV5-4 and TRBJ1-1 provide the parts outside the CDR3, is ETGVTQSPTHLIKTRGQQVTLRCSSQSGHNTVSWYQQALGQGPQFIFQYYREEENGRGNFPPRFSGLQFPNYSSELNVNALELDDSALYLCASSSTFGTEAFFGQGTRLTVV.

This clone was seen once. This chain uses TRBV19 with TRBJ2-7, with 7 bases that match TRBD2. V shed 3 bases, J shed 1 base, and the junction held 6 bases outside the gene matches. The germline CDR1 and CDR2 sequences are LNHDA and SQIVND (reference sequence). This CDR3 has 15 residues. The CDR3 coding sequence is TGTGCCAGTAGTATTCCCCCAGCGGGGTCCTACGAGCAGTACTTC. Translation: CASSIPPAGSYEQYF.